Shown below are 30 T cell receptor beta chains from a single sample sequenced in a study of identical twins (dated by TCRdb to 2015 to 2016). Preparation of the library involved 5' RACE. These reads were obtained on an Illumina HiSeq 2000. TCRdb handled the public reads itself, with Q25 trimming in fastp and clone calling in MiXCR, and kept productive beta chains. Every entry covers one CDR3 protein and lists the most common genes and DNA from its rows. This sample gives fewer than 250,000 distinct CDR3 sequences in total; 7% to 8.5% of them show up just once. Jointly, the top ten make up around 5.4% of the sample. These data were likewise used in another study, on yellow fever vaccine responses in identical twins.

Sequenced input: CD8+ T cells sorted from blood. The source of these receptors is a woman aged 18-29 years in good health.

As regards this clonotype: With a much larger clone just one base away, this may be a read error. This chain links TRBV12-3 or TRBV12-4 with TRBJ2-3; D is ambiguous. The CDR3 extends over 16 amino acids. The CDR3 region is CASSFRSSPPGDMQYF. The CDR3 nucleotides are TGTGCCAGCAGTTTTCGTTCGAGCCCCCCTGGGGATATGCAGTATTTT.

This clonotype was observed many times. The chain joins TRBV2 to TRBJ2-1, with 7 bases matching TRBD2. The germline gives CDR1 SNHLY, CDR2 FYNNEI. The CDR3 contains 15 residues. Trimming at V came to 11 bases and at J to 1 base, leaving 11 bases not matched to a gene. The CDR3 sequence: CAPWRPSGSYNEQFF. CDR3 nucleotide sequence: TGTGCCCCCTGGAGGCCTAGCGGATCCTACAATGAGCAGTTCTTC.

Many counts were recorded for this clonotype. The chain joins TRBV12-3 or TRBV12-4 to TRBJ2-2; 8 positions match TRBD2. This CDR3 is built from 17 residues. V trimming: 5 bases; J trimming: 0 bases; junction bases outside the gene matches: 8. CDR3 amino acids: CASSRPTSAANTGELFF. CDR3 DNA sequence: TGTGCCAGCAGTCGGCCGACTAGCGCCGCGAACACCGGGGAGCTGTTTTTT.

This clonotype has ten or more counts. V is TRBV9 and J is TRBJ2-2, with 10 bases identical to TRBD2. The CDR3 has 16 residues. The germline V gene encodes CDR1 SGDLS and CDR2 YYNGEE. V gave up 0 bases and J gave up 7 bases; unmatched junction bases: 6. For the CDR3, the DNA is TGTGCCAGCAGCGTAGTGCTAGCGGGAGAAATCGGGGAGCTGTTTTTT. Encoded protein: CASSVVLAGEIGELFF.

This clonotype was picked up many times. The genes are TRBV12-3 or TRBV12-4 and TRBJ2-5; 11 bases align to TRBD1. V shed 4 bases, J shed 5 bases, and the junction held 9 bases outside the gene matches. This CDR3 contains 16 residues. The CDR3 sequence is CASSSGQGALWETQYF. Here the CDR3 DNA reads TGTGCCAGCAGTTCTGGACAGGGGGCGCTTTGGGAGACCCAGTACTTC.

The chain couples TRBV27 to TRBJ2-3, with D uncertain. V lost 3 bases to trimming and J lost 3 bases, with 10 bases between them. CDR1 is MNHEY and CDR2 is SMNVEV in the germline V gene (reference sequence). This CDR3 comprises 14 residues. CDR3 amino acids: CASSLYGSTDTQYF. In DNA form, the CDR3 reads TGTGCCAGCAGTTTGTATGGGTCAACAGATACGCAGTATTTT.

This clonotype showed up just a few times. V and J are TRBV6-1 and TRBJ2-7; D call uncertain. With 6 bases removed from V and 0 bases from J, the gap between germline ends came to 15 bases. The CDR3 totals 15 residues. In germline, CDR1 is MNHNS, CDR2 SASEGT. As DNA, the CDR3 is TGTGCCAGCAGAACCACTGGCACCAGCTCCTACGAGCAGTACTTC. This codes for CASRTTGTSSYEQYF.

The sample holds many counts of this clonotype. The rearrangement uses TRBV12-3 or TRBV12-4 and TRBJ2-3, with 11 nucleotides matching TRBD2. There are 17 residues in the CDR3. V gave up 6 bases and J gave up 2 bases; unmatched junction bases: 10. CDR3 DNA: TGTGCCAGCAGCTACCTTCTAGCGGGAGGTAACACAGATACGCAGTATTTT. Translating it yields CASSYLLAGGNTDTQYF.

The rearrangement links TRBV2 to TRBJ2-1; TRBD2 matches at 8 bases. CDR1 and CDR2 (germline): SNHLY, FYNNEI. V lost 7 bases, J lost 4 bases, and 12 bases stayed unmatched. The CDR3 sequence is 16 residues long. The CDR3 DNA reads TGTGCCAGCAACGAAATAAGAAGCGGGGGTTACAATGAGCAGTTCTTC. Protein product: CASNEIRSGGYNEQFF.

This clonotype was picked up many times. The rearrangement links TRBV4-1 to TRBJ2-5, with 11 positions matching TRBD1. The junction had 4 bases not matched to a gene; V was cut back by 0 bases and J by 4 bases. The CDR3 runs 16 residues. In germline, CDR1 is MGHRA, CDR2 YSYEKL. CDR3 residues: CASSQDGTGGLETQYF. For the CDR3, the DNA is TGCGCCAGCAGCCAAGACGGGACAGGGGGATTAGAGACCCAGTACTTC.

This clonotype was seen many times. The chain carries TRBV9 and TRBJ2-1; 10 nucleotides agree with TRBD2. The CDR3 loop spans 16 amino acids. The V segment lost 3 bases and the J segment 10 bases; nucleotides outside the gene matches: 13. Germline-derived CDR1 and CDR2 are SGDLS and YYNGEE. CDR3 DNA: TGTGCCAGCAGCGATCTGACCTCCTTACTAGCGGGGGAGCAGTTCTTC. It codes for CASSDLTSLLAGEQFF. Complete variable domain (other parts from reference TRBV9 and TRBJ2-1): DSGVTQTPKHLITATGQRVTLRCSPRSGDLSVYWYQQSLDQGLQFLIQYYNGEERAKGNILERFSAQQFPDLHSELNLSSLELGDSALYFCASSDLTSLLAGEQFFGPGTRLTVL.

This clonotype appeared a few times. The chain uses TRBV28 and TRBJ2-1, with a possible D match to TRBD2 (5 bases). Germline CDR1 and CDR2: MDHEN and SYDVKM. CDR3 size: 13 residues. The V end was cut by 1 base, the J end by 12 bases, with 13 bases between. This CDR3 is CASSLLEVDRQFF. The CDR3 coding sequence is TGTGCCAGCAGTTTATTGGAGGTCGATCGGCAGTTCTTC.

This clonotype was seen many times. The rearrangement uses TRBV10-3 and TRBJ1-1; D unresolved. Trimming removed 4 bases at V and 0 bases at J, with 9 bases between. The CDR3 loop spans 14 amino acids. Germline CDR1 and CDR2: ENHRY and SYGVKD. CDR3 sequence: CAISVRSMNTEAFF. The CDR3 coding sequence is TGTGCCATCAGTGTGCGAAGCATGAACACTGAAGCTTTCTTT.

The DNA of the CDR3 is TGCAGTGCTCCTGCGTTATCCCCTCTGGGCTCCGACGGGAACACCATATATTTT. Translated: CSAPALSPLGSDGNTIYF. V and J are TRBV20-1 and TRBJ1-3; unclear D gene. V was cut by 5 bases and J by 7 bases, with 30 bases left in between. CDR1 is DFQATT and CDR2 is SNEGSKA in the germline V gene (reference sequence). CDR3 size: 18 residues.

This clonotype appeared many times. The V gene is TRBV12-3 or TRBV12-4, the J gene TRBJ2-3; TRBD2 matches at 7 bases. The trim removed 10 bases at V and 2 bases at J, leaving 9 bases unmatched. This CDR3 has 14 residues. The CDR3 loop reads CATLGREITDTQYF. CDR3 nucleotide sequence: TGTGCCACCTTGGGGAGGGAGATCACAGATACGCAGTATTTT.

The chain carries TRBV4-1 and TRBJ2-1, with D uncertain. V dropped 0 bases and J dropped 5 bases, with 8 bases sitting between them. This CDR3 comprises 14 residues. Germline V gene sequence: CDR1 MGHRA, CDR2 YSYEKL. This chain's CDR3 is CASSQDGRNNEQFF. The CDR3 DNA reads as TGCGCCAGCAGCCAAGATGGGCGCAACAATGAGCAGTTCTTC.

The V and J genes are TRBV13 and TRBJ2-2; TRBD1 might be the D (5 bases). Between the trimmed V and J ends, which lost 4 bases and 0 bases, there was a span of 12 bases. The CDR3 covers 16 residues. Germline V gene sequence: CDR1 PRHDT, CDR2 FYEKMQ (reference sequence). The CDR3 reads CASSSLRTPNTGELFF. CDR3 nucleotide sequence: TGTGCCAGCAGCTCGCTTCGGACACCGAACACCGGGGAGCTGTTTTTT.

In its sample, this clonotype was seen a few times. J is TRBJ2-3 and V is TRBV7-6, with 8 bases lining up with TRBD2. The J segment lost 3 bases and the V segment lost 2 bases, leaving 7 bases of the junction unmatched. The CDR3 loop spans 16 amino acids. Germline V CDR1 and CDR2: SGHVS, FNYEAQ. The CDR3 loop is CASSLSSGGVTDTQYF. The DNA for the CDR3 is TGTGCCAGCAGCTTATCATCGGGAGGGGTTACAGATACGCAGTATTTT.

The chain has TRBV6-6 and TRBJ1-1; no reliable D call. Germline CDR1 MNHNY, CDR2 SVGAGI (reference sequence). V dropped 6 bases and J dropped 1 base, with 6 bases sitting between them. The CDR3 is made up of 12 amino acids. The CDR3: CASRAENTEAFF. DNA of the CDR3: TGTGCCAGCAGGGCGGAGAACACTGAAGCTTTCTTT.

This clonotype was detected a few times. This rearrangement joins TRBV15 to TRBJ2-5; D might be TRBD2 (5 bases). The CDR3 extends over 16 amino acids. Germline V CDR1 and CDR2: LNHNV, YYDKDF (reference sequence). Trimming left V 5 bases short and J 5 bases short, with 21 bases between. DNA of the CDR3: TGTGCCACCAGCGGTGCCAGCGGAGGTTTGTTGGAGACCCAGTACTTC. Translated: CATSGASGGLLETQYF.

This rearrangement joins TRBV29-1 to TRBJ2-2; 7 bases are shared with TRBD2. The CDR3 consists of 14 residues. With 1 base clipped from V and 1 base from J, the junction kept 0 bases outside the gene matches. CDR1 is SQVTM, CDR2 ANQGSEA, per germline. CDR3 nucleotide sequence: TGCAGCGTTGAAGCGGGGGGGAACACCGGGGAGCTGTTTTTT. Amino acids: CSVEAGGNTGELFF.

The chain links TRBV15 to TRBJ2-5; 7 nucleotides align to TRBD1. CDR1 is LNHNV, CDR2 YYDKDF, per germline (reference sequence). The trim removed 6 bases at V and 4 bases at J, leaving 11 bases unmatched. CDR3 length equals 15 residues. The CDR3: CATRGRGTERETQYF. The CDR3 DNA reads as TGTGCCACCAGGGGGCGAGGGACAGAGAGAGAGACCCAGTACTTC. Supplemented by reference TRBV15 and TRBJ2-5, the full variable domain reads DAMVIQNPRYQVTQFGKPVTLSCSQTLNHNVMYWYQQKSSQAPKLLFHYYDKDFNNEADTPDNFQSRRPNTSFCFLDIRSPGLGDTAMYLCATRGRGTERETQYFGPGTRLLVL.

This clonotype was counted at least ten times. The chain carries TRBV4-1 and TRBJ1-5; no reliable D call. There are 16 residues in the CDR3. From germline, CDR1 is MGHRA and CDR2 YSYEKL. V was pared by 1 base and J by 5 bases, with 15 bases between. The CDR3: CASSQVLTASDQPQHF. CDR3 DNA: TGCGCCAGCAGCCAAGTATTGACCGCGAGCGATCAGCCCCAGCATTTT.

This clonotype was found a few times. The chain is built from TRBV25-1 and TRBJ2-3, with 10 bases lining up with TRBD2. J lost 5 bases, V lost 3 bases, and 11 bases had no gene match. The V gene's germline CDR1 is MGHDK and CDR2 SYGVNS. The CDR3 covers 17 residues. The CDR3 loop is CASSDDGLAGVIDTQYF. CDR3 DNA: TGTGCCAGCAGTGATGACGGCCTAGCGGGAGTGATAGATACGCAGTATTTT.

CDR3 nucleotide sequence: TGTGCCAGCAGCTTGTTTGGCGTAGACAGTTACTATGGCTACACCTTC. Encoded protein: CASSLFGVDSYYGYTF. The chain carries TRBV5-6 and TRBJ1-2, with a weak D call TRBD1 (5 bases). The CDR3 spans 16 residues. V dropped 1 base and J dropped 3 bases, with 16 bases sitting between them. Germline assignment: CDR1 SGHDT and CDR2 YYEEEE.

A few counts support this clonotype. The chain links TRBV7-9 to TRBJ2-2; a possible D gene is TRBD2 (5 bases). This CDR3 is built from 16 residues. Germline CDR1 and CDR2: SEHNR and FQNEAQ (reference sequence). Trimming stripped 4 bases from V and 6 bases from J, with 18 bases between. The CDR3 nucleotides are TGTGCCAGCAGCTCCCAATGGGATAGCGTGGCCGGGGAGCTGTTTTTT. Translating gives CASSSQWDSVAGELFF.

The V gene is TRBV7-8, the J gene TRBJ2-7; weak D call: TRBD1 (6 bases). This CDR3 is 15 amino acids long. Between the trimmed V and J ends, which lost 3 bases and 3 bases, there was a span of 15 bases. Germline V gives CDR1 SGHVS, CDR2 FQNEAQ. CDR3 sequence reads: CASSFGRGGVYEQYV. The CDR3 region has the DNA TGTGCCAGCAGCTTTGGCAGGGGCGGCGTCTACGAGCAGTACGTC.

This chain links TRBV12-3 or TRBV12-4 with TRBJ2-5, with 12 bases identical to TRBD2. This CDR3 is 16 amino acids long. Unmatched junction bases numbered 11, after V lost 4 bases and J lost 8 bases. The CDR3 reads CASSSPVLAGGPTQYF. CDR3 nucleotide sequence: TGTGCCAGCAGTTCACCGGTGCTAGCGGGAGGGCCAACCCAGTACTTC.

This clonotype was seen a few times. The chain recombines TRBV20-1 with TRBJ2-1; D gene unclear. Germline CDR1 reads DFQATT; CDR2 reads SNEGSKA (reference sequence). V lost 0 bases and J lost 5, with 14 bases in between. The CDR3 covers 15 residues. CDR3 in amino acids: CSARDQTLLHNEQFF. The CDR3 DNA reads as TGCAGTGCTAGAGATCAGACGCTTCTTCACAATGAGCAGTTCTTC.

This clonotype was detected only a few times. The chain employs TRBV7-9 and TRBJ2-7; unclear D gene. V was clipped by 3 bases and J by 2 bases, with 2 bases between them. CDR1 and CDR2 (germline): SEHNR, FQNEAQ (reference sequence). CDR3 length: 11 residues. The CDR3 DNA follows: TGTGCCAGCAGCTTGACCTACGAGCAGTACGTC. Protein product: CASSLTYEQYV.